A single sample is the source of the 2 T cell receptor beta chains below, sequenced in a study of cytomegalovirus exposure and HLA in healthy donors. Both 60 Vbeta primers and 13 Jbeta primers went into the PCR. Profiling relied on immunoSEQ multiplex PCR, and the TCRdb table lists in-frame clones only, not all of them. Among 85,000 to 100,000 clones listed, around 74% were seen once. Sample: PBMCs. The receptors were sampled from a man in his forties in good health and CMV-seropositive.

CDR3 DNA sequence: TGCGCCAGCAGCGATTCCGACAGGGGTAACACTGAAGCTTTCTTT. It codes for CASSDSDRGNTEAFF. The chain recombines TRBV5-1 with TRBJ1-1; TRBD1 matches 8 bases. Germline CDR1 is SGHRS and CDR2 is YFSETQ. The CDR3 extends over 15 amino acids. With V trimmed by 4 bases and J by 2 bases, 7 bases remained unmatched.

This rearrangement joins TRBV7-8 to TRBJ2-7; perhaps TRBD2 as D (5 bases). V lost 0 bases and J lost 3, with 6 bases in between. Looked up from germline, CDR1 is SGHVS and CDR2 is FQNEAQ. CDR3 size: 13 residues. The CDR3: CASSLALDYEQYF. The CDR3 coding sequence is TGTGCCAGCAGCTTAGCACTAGACTACGAGCAGTACTTC.